These T cell receptor beta chains were read from a single sample in a study of CD8+ T cells in alopecia areata. Repertoires were generated with immunoSEQ multiplex PCR, while TCRdb's copy carries only in-frame clones and drops some. The sample lists under 200,000 clones, around three fifths occurring once. The source was CD4+ T cells sorted from blood, collected at week 4, from a patient treated with tofacitinib. The receptors were sampled from a human donor with alopecia areata. The CDR3 runs from the conserved cysteine through the conserved F or W. D genes are given only for firm matches. Not all rows give a size; the values are once, few, many and, for expanded clones, a class.

size: NA
V: TRBV7-9
J: TRBJ1-5
D: NA
CDR3: CASSSGALQPQHF
DNA: TGTGCCAGCAGCTCGGGCGCCCTTCAGCCCCAGCATTTT

size: NA
V: TRBV30
J: TRBJ1-1
D: TRBD1
CDR3: CAWNDRGRHTEAFF
DNA: TGTGCCTGGAATGACAGGGGGCGGCACACTGAAGCTTTCTTT

size: NA
V: TRBV29-1
J: TRBJ1-2
D: TRBD1
CDR3: CSVPRGNGGYGYTF
DNA: TGCAGCGTTCCCAGGGGGAATGGTGGCTATGGCTACACCTTC

size: NA
V: TRBV4-1
J: TRBJ1-2
D: NA
CDR3: CASSQEDRAPRSYGYTF
DNA: TGCGCCAGCAGCCAAGAAGATCGGGCCCCACGGAGCTATGGCTACACCTTC

size: once
V: TRBV12-5
J: TRBJ1-1
D: NA
CDR3: CASGLTGLAEAFF
DNA: TGTGCTAGTGGATTAACAGGGTTGGCTGAAGCTTTCTTT

size: NA
V: TRBV19
J: TRBJ1-5
D: NA
CDR3: CASKIGRDQPQHF
DNA: TGTGCCAGTAAGATCGGGCGGGATCAGCCCCAGCATTTT

size: NA
V: TRBV2
J: TRBJ1-6
D: NA
CDR3: CASSERRGDNSPLHF
DNA: TGTGCCAGCAGTGAACGGAGGGGGGATAATTCACCCCTCCACTTT

size: NA
V: TRBV27
J: TRBJ1-2
D: NA
CDR3: CASSFRGVGYTF
DNA: TGTGCCAGCAGTTTCCGGGGGGTTGGCTACACCTTC

size: NA
V: TRBV29-1
J: TRBJ2-5
D: TRBD1
CDR3: CSVEGQFGETQYF
DNA: TGCAGCGTTGAGGGACAGTTCGGAGAGACCCAGTACTTC

size: NA
V: TRBV7-2
J: TRBJ1-1
D: NA
CDR3: CASSLDLGAIAEAFF
DNA: TGTGCCAGCAGCTTAGATCTGGGGGCTATCGCTGAAGCTTTCTTT

size: NA
V: TRBV30
J: TRBJ1-2
D: NA
CDR3: CAWSFLRVSGYTF
DNA: TGTGCCTGGAGTTTCCTCAGGGTCTCGGGCTACACCTTC

size: NA
V: TRBV9
J: TRBJ2-5
D: TRBD2
CDR3: CASSINLAGGQETQYF
DNA: TGTGCCAGCAGCATAAACCTAGCGGGGGGACAAGAGACCCAGTACTTC

size: few
V: TRBV5-5
J: TRBJ1-4
D: NA
CDR3: CASSLRVGDEKLFF
DNA: TGTGCCAGCAGCTTGAGGGTCGGAGATGAAAAACTGTTTTTT

size: NA
V: TRBV2
J: TRBJ1-1
D: TRBD1
CDR3: CASRRSWDRVVRTEAFF
DNA: TGTGCCAGCAGAAGAAGTTGGGACAGGGTCGTGCGTACTGAAGCTTTCTTT

size: once
V: TRBV14
J: TRBJ1-5
D: NA
CDR3: CASSQKKWVSNQPQHF
DNA: TGTGCCAGCAGCCAGAAGAAATGGGTTAGCAATCAGCCCCAGCATTTT

size: NA
V: TRBV5-1
J: TRBJ1-4
D: NA
CDR3: CASSLTEGWYEKLFF
DNA: TGCGCCAGCAGCTTGACTGAGGGGTGGTATGAAAAACTGTTTTTT

size: few
V: TRBV5-1
J: TRBJ2-7
D: NA
CDR3: CASSAGSTSEQYF
DNA: TGCGCCAGCAGCGCGGGGAGTACCTCCGAGCAGTACTTC

size: NA
V: TRBV29-1
J: TRBJ2-1
D: NA
CDR3: CSVGVYNEQFF
DNA: TGCAGCGTTGGGGTTTACAATGAGCAGTTCTTC

size: NA
V: TRBV14
J: TRBJ2-5
D: NA
CDR3: CASSQTSRGGRETQYF
DNA: TGTGCCAGCAGCCAAACTTCAAGAGGGGGGCGAGAGACCCAGTACTTC

size: NA
V: TRBV25-1
J: TRBJ1-6
D: TRBD1
CDR3: CASSEAGDRVALHF
DNA: TGTGCCAGCAGTGAAGCGGGGGACAGGGTGGCCCTCCACTTT

size: NA
V: TRBV10-3
J: TRBJ1-2
D: NA
CDR3: CAISESWGQDGYTF
DNA: TGTGCCATCAGTGAGTCCTGGGGACAAGATGGCTACACCTTC

size: NA
V: TRBV29-1
J: TRBJ2-7
D: TRBD1
CDR3: CSVDSPGQGDEQYF
DNA: TGCAGCGTTGATTCCCCTGGACAGGGGGACGAGCAGTACTTC

size: few
V: TRBV6-1
J: TRBJ2-1
D: TRBD1
CDR3: CATTGHNEQFF
DNA: TGTGCTACGACAGGGCACAATGAGCAGTTCTTC

size: once
V: TRBV7-9
J: TRBJ1-1
D: NA
CDR3: CASTIMNTEAFF
DNA: TGTGCCAGCACGATTATGAACACTGAAGCTTTCTTT

size: NA
V: TRBV30
J: TRBJ1-2
D: NA
CDR3: CAWQAGYGYTF
DNA: TGTGCCTGGCAGGCGGGGTATGGCTACACCTTC

size: NA
V: TRBV4-1
J: TRBJ2-5
D: TRBD2
CDR3: CASSWTSGGARETQYF
DNA: TGCGCCAGCAGCTGGACTAGCGGGGGGGCCCGGGAGACCCAGTACTTC

size: NA
V: TRBV13
J: TRBJ1-6
D: NA
CDR3: CASSSKGDSPLHF
DNA: TGTGCCAGCAGCTCCAAGGGAGACTCACCCCTCCACTTT

size: NA
V: TRBV11-2
J: TRBJ1-3
D: NA
CDR3: CASSLVERSGNTIYF
DNA: TGTGCCAGCAGCTTAGTGGAGCGCTCTGGAAACACCATATATTTT

size: NA
V: TRBV30
J: TRBJ1-2
D: NA
CDR3: CAWAAWGLGGYTF
DNA: TGTGCCTGGGCCGCGTGGGGCCTCGGGGGCTACACCTTC

size: NA
V: TRBV27
J: TRBJ2-1
D: NA
CDR3: CASSVGSSYNEQFF
DNA: TGTGCCAGCAGTGTGGGAAGCTCCTACAATGAGCAGTTCTTC

size: once
V: TRBV29-1
J: TRBJ2-3
D: NA
CDR3: CSVARRSTDTQYF
DNA: TGCAGCGTCGCCAGGCGTAGCACAGATACGCAGTATTTT

size: NA
V: TRBV6-5
J: TRBJ1-5
D: NA
CDR3: CASAQWNNQPQHF
DNA: TGTGCCAGTGCCCAATGGAACAATCAGCCCCAGCATTTT

size: NA
V: TRBV5-6
J: TRBJ1-5
D: NA
CDR3: CASSLWNPWGAYQPQHF
DNA: TGTGCCAGCAGCTTATGGAATCCATGGGGGGCGTATCAGCCCCAGCATTTT

size: NA
V: TRBV5-1
J: TRBJ1-1
D: TRBD1
CDR3: CASSPDRGRNTEAFF
DNA: TGCGCCAGCAGCCCGGACAGGGGTCGGAACACTGAAGCTTTCTTT

size: NA
V: TRBV6-1
J: TRBJ2-7
D: NA
CDR3: CASQAPGEFYEQYF
DNA: TGTGCCAGCCAGGCCCCGGGGGAATTCTACGAGCAGTACTTC

size: NA
V: TRBV6-5
J: TRBJ2-4
D: NA
CDR3: CASSRTVLAKNIQYF
DNA: TGTGCCAGCAGTCGGACAGTATTAGCCAAAAACATTCAGTACTTC

size: NA
V: TRBV29-1
J: TRBJ1-5
D: NA
CDR3: CSVWDRVGPQHF
DNA: TGCAGCGTTTGGGACCGGGTGGGGCCCCAGCATTTT

size: NA
V: TRBV25-1
J: TRBJ2-2
D: NA
CDR3: CASSDTGRYTGELFF
DNA: TGTGCCAGCAGCGACACAGGGAGGTACACCGGGGAGCTGTTTTTT

size: few
V: TRBV13
J: TRBJ1-6
D: NA
CDR3: CARRGDSPLHF
DNA: TGTGCCAGGAGAGGGGATTCACCCCTCCACTTT